Below are 12 T cell receptor beta chains sequenced from a single sample in a study of T cells in tuberculosis. Using immunoSEQ multiplex PCR, the repertoire was profiled, and TCRdb retains in-frame clones only, with some absent. This table has about 43,000 clones, 90% to 95% appearing once. The source material was PBMCs. These receptor sequences come from a donor aged 10-35 years with latent tuberculosis or without tuberculosis infection. Some clones in this sample may be carry-over from other donors' samples.

The rearrangement joins TRBV4-1 to TRBJ2-3, with 11 bases fitting TRBD2. The CDR3 is made up of 19 amino acids. J was trimmed by 2 bases and V by 1 base; bases with no gene match: 11. The germline CDR1 and CDR2 sequences are MGHRA and YSYEKL. The CDR3 region is CASSQASSGRQTLTDTQYF. DNA of the CDR3: TGCGCCAGCAGCCAAGCCTCTAGCGGGAGGCAAACACTCACAGATACGCAGTATTTT.

The rearrangement links TRBV7-9 to TRBJ1-1, with 9 bases identical to TRBD1. J gave up 0 bases and V 2 bases, and 4 bases lay outside the gene matches. Looked up from germline, CDR1 is SEHNR and CDR2 is FQNEAQ (reference sequence). This CDR3 is built from 16 residues. Written as DNA, the CDR3 is TGTGCCAGCAGCTTACGGACAGGGGACGTGAACACTGAAGCTTTCTTT. It encodes CASSLRTGDVNTEAFF.

The genes are TRBV5-5 and TRBJ2-7; D not resolved. V lost 4 bases, J lost 3 bases, and 17 bases lay in between. CDR1 SGHKS and CDR2 YYEKEE come from the germline V gene (reference sequence). The CDR3 runs 15 residues. The CDR3 region is CASSVELSSLYEQYF. In DNA form, the CDR3 reads TGTGCCAGCAGCGTCGAATTGAGTTCTCTCTACGAGCAGTACTTC. Full variable domain (outside the CDR3, taken from reference TRBV5-5 and TRBJ2-7): DAGVTQSPTHLIKTRGQQVTLRCSPISGHKSVSWYQQVLGQGPQFIFQYYEKEERGRGNFPDRFSARQFPNYSSELNVNALLLGDSALYLCASSVELSSLYEQYFGPGTRLTVT.

This clone was detected once. V and J are TRBV7-3 and TRBJ2-1; 11 bases are a match to TRBD2. Trimming removed 4 bases from V and 2 bases from J; junction bases left unmatched: 1. The CDR3 runs to 15 residues. Germline V gene lookup returns CDR1 SGHTA and CDR2 FQGTGA. This CDR3 reads CASSSGLAAYNEQFF. The DNA for the CDR3 is TGTGCCAGCAGCTCGGGACTAGCGGCCTACAATGAGCAGTTCTTC.

The chain uses TRBV25-1 and TRBJ2-5; D gene unclear. Germline values: CDR1 MGHDK, CDR2 SYGVNS. V lost 0 bases and J 2 bases, leaving 7 bases between the germline ends. The CDR3 sequence is 14 residues long. CDR3 sequence: CASSEYEQQETQYF. The DNA for the CDR3 is TGTGCCAGCAGTGAATATGAACAGCAAGAGACCCAGTACTTC.

The chain links TRBV7-2 to TRBJ2-2, with a weak D call TRBD1 (6 bases). The CDR3 is 15 residues long. Trimming pared 2 bases from V and 1 base from J, leaving 8 bases between. The germline gives CDR1 SGHTA, CDR2 FQGNSA. CDR3 sequence: CASSLSTGNTGELFF. CDR3 nucleotide sequence: TGTGCCAGCAGCTTATCGACAGGGAACACCGGGGAGCTGTTTTTT.

The gene calls are TRBV6-5 and TRBJ1-2; D call uncertain. From germline, CDR1 is MNHEY and CDR2 SVGAGI. The CDR3 is 15 residues long. Between the trimmed V and J ends, which lost 0 bases and 1 base, there was a span of 9 bases. CDR3 amino acids: CASSYSRNFNYGYTF. CDR3 nucleotide sequence: TGTGCCAGCAGTTACTCTCGTAATTTTAACTATGGCTACACCTTC.

V gene TRBV4-3 combines with J gene TRBJ1-5; D not resolved. Trimming removed 4 bases at V and 6 bases at J, with 13 bases between. The CDR3 consists of 14 residues. Germline values: CDR1 LGHNA, CDR2 YSLEER. The CDR3 DNA sequence: TGCGCCAGCAGCCCAACGGAGGGTAGTCAGCCCCAGCATTTT. Translation: CASSPTEGSQPQHF.

This chain joins TRBV5-1 and TRBJ1-1; 7 nucleotides match TRBD1. J gave up 3 bases and V 0 bases, and 2 bases lay outside the gene matches. This CDR3 comprises 14 residues. Germline-derived CDR1 and CDR2 are SGHRS and YFSETQ. CDR3 amino acids: CASSLGQGYTEAFF. DNA for the CDR3: TGCGCCAGCAGCTTGGGACAGGGCTACACTGAAGCTTTCTTT.

This chain connects TRBV30 to TRBJ1-1; no reliable D call. The CDR3 runs to 10 residues. From germline, CDR1 is GTSNPN and CDR2 SVGIG (reference sequence). V shed 3 bases and J shed 8 bases, with 7 bases lying between them. CDR3 protein: CAWSPVEAFF. In nucleotides, the CDR3 is TGTGCCTGGAGCCCCGTAGAAGCTTTCTTT.

This chain joins TRBV25-1 and TRBJ1-4; maybe TRBD1 (5 bases). Germline V gives CDR1 MGHDK, CDR2 SYGVNS. The CDR3 length is 16 residues. Trimming removed 1 base at V and 5 bases at J, with 14 bases between. CDR3 residues: CASSESLPGENEKLFF. CDR3 sequence (DNA): TGTGCCAGCAGTGAATCCCTCCCGGGGGAAAATGAAAAACTGTTTTTT. Variable domain in full (rest from reference TRBV25-1 and TRBJ1-4): EADIYQTPRYLVIGTGKKITLECSQTMGHDKMYWYQQDPGMELHLIHYSYGVNSTEKGDLSSESTVSRIRTEHFPLTLESARPSHTSQYLCASSESLPGENEKLFFGSGTQLSVL.

The chain is built from TRBV7-2 and TRBJ1-4; 9 bases agree with TRBD1. The CDR3 is 17 amino acids. The J segment lost 4 bases and the V segment lost 2 bases, leaving 8 bases of the junction unmatched. The V gene's germline CDR1 is SGHTA and CDR2 FQGNSA. CDR3 bases: TGTGCCAGCAGCTTATCCGGGACAGGGATGGGTAATGAAAAACTGTTTTTT. This encodes CASSLSGTGMGNEKLFF.